This T cell receptor beta chain was profiled in a study of shared clonotypes between healthy human individuals. TCRdb keeps only in-frame clones here, not all; method: immunoSEQ multiplex PCR. The sample lists hundreds of thousands of clones, roughly 79% seen once, with around 13% in the top ten. Germline V gene data show CDR1 as MDHEN and CDR2 as SYDVKM. Trimming took off 7 bases at V and 7 bases at J, with 22 bases between the two ends. This CDR3 has 15 residues. The sequenced material came from PBMCs. The clonotype originates from a woman aged 40 to 49 in good health. Some clones in this sample may be carry-over from other donors' samples. This sequence joins TRBV28 and TRBJ2-5; D perhaps matches TRBD2 (6 bases). CDR3 DNA: TGTGCCAGCACCCCGGGCGGTAGCGGTAAAGGGACCCAGTACTTC. The encoded protein is CASTPGGSGKGTQYF.